The clone carrying this T cell receptor (beta chain) was seen many times. What it binds is not known. PCR used 60 Vbeta primers and 13 Jbeta primers. Here immunoSEQ multiplex PCR was the method, and the copy in TCRdb shows in-frame clones only, minus some. Among more than 100,000 clones listed, approximately 15% were seen once. Samples came from healthy bone marrow donors. The data originate from a study of cytomegalovirus exposure and HLA in healthy donors. Study findings and constraints: Clonal expansion was found to be greater in HLA-associated TCR beta chains than in equally common others in a later analysis. A reported reduction in N-insertions relative to the approximately 670-donor mean was seen in an Asian-associated ancestry cluster in a later analysis.

V gave up 3 bases and J gave up 7 bases, with 12 bases separating them. The CDR3 is 14 residues long. In germline, CDR1 is SSHAT, CDR2 FNYEAQ (reference sequence). The sequence derives from a woman under 30 in good health and CMV-seronegative. V usage is TRBV7-7 and J usage is TRBJ1-4, with a tentative D call TRBD1 (5 bases). The sequenced sample consisted of PBMCs. In DNA form, the CDR3 reads TGTGCCAGCAGCTTTGTGGGGGGGGGTGAAAAACTGTTTTTT. Translation gives CASSFVGGGEKLFF. The variable domain in full, with the rest retrieved from reference TRBV7-7 and TRBJ1-4, is GAGVSQSPRYKVTKRGQDVTLRCDPISSHATLYWYQQALGQGPEFLTYFNYEAQPDKSGLPSDRFSAERPEGSISTLTIQRTEQRDSAMYRCASSFVGGGEKLFFGSGTQLSVL.